A selection of T cell receptor beta chains follows, all from one sample in a study of OX40 agonist ivuxolimab in advanced cancers. Profiled with immunoSEQ multiplex PCR; TCRdb holds only in-frame clones, not every one. Of tens of thousands of clones listed, around 81% are singletons. Sample: CD4+ or CD8+ T cells sorted from blood, taken in a trial of the OX40 agonist ivuxolimab. The source is an adult with an advanced solid tumor such as melanoma, head and neck, liver or kidney cancer. CDR3s include the opening cysteine and the closing phenylalanine or tryptophan. The order of the fields is D gene, clone size, J gene, V gene, CDR3 DNA, CDR3 protein. D genes are given only for firm matches. Size tells how often a clone was seen (once, few, many) or the class of an expanded clone, and some rows leave it out.

>-|once|TRBJ2-7|TRBV6-1
TGTGCCAGCAGGTACGGGATAGGCTACGAGCAGTACTTC
CASRYGIGYEQYF
>-|-|TRBJ1-4|TRBV4-2
TGTGCCAGCAGCCAAGGGTTCTGGGCAGATAATGAAAAACTGTTTTTT
CASSQGFWADNEKLFF
>TRBD2|-|TRBJ2-1|TRBV5-6
TGTGCCAGCAGCTTCCCTAGCGGGAGTAATTTTGGGTCCTACAATGAGCAGTTCTTC
CASSFPSGSNFGSYNEQFF
>TRBD2|-|TRBJ2-5|TRBV2
TGTGCCAGCAGTGAACTAGCGGCCCAAGAGACCCAGTACTTC
CASSELAAQETQYF
>-|-|TRBJ2-7|TRBV27
TGTGCCAGCAGTGCGTCGGACGAGCAGTACTTC
CASSASDEQYF
>-|-|TRBJ2-7|TRBV4-1
TGCGCCAGCAGCCAAGGGGAGGCATACGAGCAGTACTTC
CASSQGEAYEQYF
>-|-|TRBJ1-3|TRBV5-6
TGTGCCAGCAGCTTAGGGAGCTCTGGAAACACCATATATTTT
CASSLGSSGNTIYF
>-|few|TRBJ1-6|TRBV6-5
TGTGCCAGCAGTTATCTCTCGTCCCGTAATTCACCCCTCCACTTT
CASSYLSSRNSPLHF
>TRBD2|-|TRBJ2-7|TRBV4-2
TGTGCCAGCAGCCAAGAAGTTGCTAGCGGGACCTACGAGCAGTACTTC
CASSQEVASGTYEQYF
>TRBD1|once|TRBJ1-4|TRBV27
TGTGCCAGCAGTCCGTTACAGGGGGAAAAACTGTTTTTT
CASSPLQGEKLFF
>-|once|TRBJ2-7|TRBV4-3
TGCGCCAGCAGCCAAGAATGGACAGCTTACGAGCAGTACTTC
CASSQEWTAYEQYF
>-|-|TRBJ2-7|TRBV27
TGTGCCAGCAGTTTAGTACGCTACGAGCAGTACTTC
CASSLVRYEQYF
>-|-|TRBJ2-3|TRBV27
TGTGCCAGCAGTACCACAGGGTGGGCGCAGTATTTT
CASSTTGWAQYF
>-|medium-sized|TRBJ1-2|TRBV7-8
TGTGCCAGCAGCCAAAGCCCTCAGGGGAACTATGGCTACACCTTC
CASSQSPQGNYGYTF
>TRBD1|-|TRBJ2-5|TRBV10-2
TGCGCCAGCAGTAGGCCTCGGACAGGGAAGTATGAAGAGACCCAGTACTTC
CASSRPRTGKYEETQYF
>-|-|TRBJ2-5|TRBV9
TGTGCCAGCAGCGAGCAGGGTCGGGAGACCCAGTACTTC
CASSEQGRETQYF
>-|few|TRBJ2-3|TRBV10-2
TGCGCCAGCAGTGAGTGGGCTGGACCCAACACAGATACGCAGTATTTT
CASSEWAGPNTDTQYF
>-|-|TRBJ1-1|TRBV6-1
TGTGCCAGCCTAGCAGGGAACACTGAAGCTTTCTTT
CASLAGNTEAFF
>TRBD1|-|TRBJ1-1|TRBV7-2
TGTGCCAGCAGCTTAGTCCTAGGGGGCGTCACTGAAGCTTTCTTT
CASSLVLGGVTEAFF
>-|-|TRBJ2-2|TRBV4-2
TGTGCCAGCAGCCAACCGACAGAAAGCGGGGAGCTGTTTTTT
CASSQPTESGELFF
>-|-|TRBJ2-7|TRBV5-1
TGCGCCAGCAGCTTGGGTCGTAATTCCTACGAGCAGTACTTC
CASSLGRNSYEQYF
>TRBD1|few|TRBJ2-7|TRBV6-5
TGTGCCAGCAGTTTACAGGGGGATAGCTCCTACGAGCAGTACTTC
CASSLQGDSSYEQYF
>TRBD1|-|TRBJ2-2|TRBV5-6
TGTGCCAGCAGCTCCGGACAGGACGAAAGGGGGGAGCTGTTTTTT
CASSSGQDERGELFF
>-|-|TRBJ2-1|TRBV5-1
TGCGCCAGCAGCCCCTACCAGACGGGGAAGCGCGAGCAGTTCTTC
CASSPYQTGKREQFF
>-|-|TRBJ1-4|TRBV9
TGTGCCAGCGCCGGACAGACTAATGAAAAACTGTTTTTT
CASAGQTNEKLFF
>TRBD1|-|TRBJ1-1|TRBV27
TGTGCCAGCAGTACACAGGGACAGGGGGTTCGAGAAGCTTTCTTT
CASSTQGQGVREAFF
>-|-|TRBJ2-3|TRBV25-1
TGTGCCAGCAGTGGCTGGGGCCGAGATACGCAGTATTTT
CASSGWGRDTQYF
>TRBD2|-|TRBJ2-1|TRBV19
TGTGCCACCTCAGGGATAGCGGGCGCTTACAATGAGCAGTTCTTC
CATSGIAGAYNEQFF
>-|-|TRBJ1-1|TRBV29-1
TGCAGCGTTGTCTTGGGGGGCGGAACTGAAGCTTTCTTT
CSVVLGGGTEAFF
>TRBD2|-|TRBJ2-1|TRBV10-3
TGTGCCATCAGTGGCGGAGGACTAGTATCCTACAATGAGCAGTTCTTC
CAISGGGLVSYNEQFF
>TRBD1|-|TRBJ2-1|TRBV27
TGTGCCAGCAGTCCATGGACAGGGGGCTTCTACAATGAGCAGTTCTTC
CASSPWTGGFYNEQFF
>-|-|TRBJ2-3|TRBV6-4
TGTGCCAGCAGTGAATCGGGGAGCACAGACACGCAGTATTTT
CASSESGSTDTQYF
>-|-|TRBJ2-7|TRBV21-1
TGTGCCAGCAGCAAAGAGGAGACACCGGGGTGGGCCGAGCAGTACTTC
CASSKEETPGWAEQYF
>TRBD2|-|TRBJ2-5|TRBV28
TGTGCCAGCAGTACGCTCCGGGGGGGGCAAGAGACCCAGTACTTC
CASSTLRGGQETQYF
>TRBD1|few|TRBJ2-7|TRBV28
TGTGCCGCGAGGACAGGAACCTACGAGCAGTACTTC
CAARTGTYEQYF
>-|-|TRBJ2-5|TRBV28
TGTGCCAGCAGTTTGGAGTTTCGTTCTAGCGCCCAAGAGACCCAGTACTTC
CASSLEFRSSAQETQYF
>-|-|TRBJ2-7|TRBV6-5
TGTGCCAGCAGTTACTCGCAGGGTTGGCCCTACGAGCAGTACTTC
CASSYSQGWPYEQYF
>-|-|TRBJ2-7|TRBV4-1
TGCGCCAGCAGCCACTCCCGGGGGATTTACGAGCAGTACTTC
CASSHSRGIYEQYF
>TRBD2|-|TRBJ2-5|TRBV7-3
TGTGCCAGCAGCTTAACTCCGGGACTAGCGGGGCCCCATTACCAAGAGACCCAGTACTTC
CASSLTPGLAGPHYQETQYF
>-|-|TRBJ1-1|TRBV4-3
TGCGCCAGCAGCCAAGGAAGTAGGGATTGGTCTGAAGCTTTCTTT
CASSQGSRDWSEAFF
>TRBD2|-|TRBJ2-1|TRBV27
TGTGCCAGCAGTTTATTCCAAGCGGGAGAGCAGTTCTTC
CASSLFQAGEQFF
>-|-|TRBJ1-4|TRBV5-1
TGCGCCAGCTCCGGGGATAATGAAAAACTGTTTTTT
CASSGDNEKLFF
>TRBD1|-|TRBJ2-2|TRBV29-1
TGCAGCGTTTTTAAGGGGACAGAGGGCACCGGGGAGCTGTTTTTT
CSVFKGTEGTGELFF
>-|-|TRBJ2-3|TRBV9
TGTGCCAGCAGCGTTTATGGTTTCGCAGATACGCAGTATTTT
CASSVYGFADTQYF
>-|-|TRBJ1-5|TRBV19
TGTGCCAGTAGTATAGCAGGTCAGCCCCAGCATTTT
CASSIAGQPQHF
>-|many|TRBJ2-1|TRBV7-2
TGTGCCAGCAGCTTAGCGCTCCTCTATAGCGGCTTCGGGCAGTTCTTC
CASSLALLYSGFGQFF
>-|-|TRBJ2-7|TRBV29-1
TGCAGCGTTGAATTCACCGGGACGGCCGATTACGAGCAGTACTTC
CSVEFTGTADYEQYF
>-|once|TRBJ2-7|TRBV7-9
TGTGCCAGCAGCTTAGTAGGGGGGGCGGACTTCTACGAGCAGTACTTC
CASSLVGGADFYEQYF
>-|-|TRBJ2-1|TRBV9
TGTGCCAGCAGCGCCAGTCTAGCATTAGGCGCGCACAACAATGAGCAGTTCTTC
CASSASLALGAHNNEQFF
>TRBD2|few|TRBJ2-1|TRBV7-7
TGTGCCAGCAGCCCAGAGCGGGGTGCTTACAATGAGCAGTTCTTC
CASSPERGAYNEQFF
>-|-|TRBJ2-5|TRBV28
TGTGCCAGCAGTTTAGTAGCGCGGGGACGCAAGGAGACCCAGTACTTC
CASSLVARGRKETQYF
>-|-|TRBJ2-1|TRBV27
TGTGCCAGCAGTCTCAAGGGAGCGGATTTCTACAATGAGCAGTTCTTC
CASSLKGADFYNEQFF